This passage covers 27 T cell receptor beta chains from one sample sequenced in a study of regulatory T cells in long-lasting Graves disease. Both iRepertoire HTBI primers and Arm-PCR of CDR3 regions were used to build the TCR beta libraries. TCRdb ran MiXCR on the multiplex PCR reads and lists one entry per CDR3 protein. This repertoire shows roughly 500,000 distinct CDR3 sequences, around a fifth found once; its top ten account for 10% to 15%. Stated time point: persistent/refractory GD, antithyroid drugs over 5 years with positive TRAb. From PBMCs, RNA was extracted and then used to make the TCR library. The starting material was peripheral blood mononuclear cells (PBMCs), obtained when the disease was refractory, from a patient treated with antithyroid drugs. These receptors were collected from a female donor with Graves disease.

This clonotype was recorded a few times. This sequence joins TRBV12-3 or TRBV12-4 and TRBJ1-2; D gene uncertain. The V gene lost 5 bases and the J gene lost 7 bases, with 11 bases spanning the gap. There are 12 residues in the CDR3. CDR3 sequence: CASSAPGSGYTF. CDR3 sequence (DNA): TGTGCCAGCAGTGCCCCGGGAAGTGGCTACACCTTC.

This clonotype was observed a handful of times. V gene TRBV19 combines with J gene TRBJ2-3, with TRBD2 matching over 9 bases. The CDR3 spans 16 residues. Germline loops: CDR1 LNHDA, CDR2 SQIVND (reference sequence). The ends lost 5 bases at V and 2 bases at J; junction bases unmatched: 8. Here the CDR3 reads CASSPVSGGFTDTQYF. Here the CDR3 DNA reads TGTGCCAGTAGTCCGGTTAGCGGGGGATTCACAGATACGCAGTATTTT.

V usage is TRBV10-3 and J usage is TRBJ2-1, with D hard to call. The CDR3 is 16 residues long. Trimming took off 0 bases at V and 0 bases at J, with 9 bases between the two ends. Germline values: CDR1 ENHRY, CDR2 SYGVKD. CDR3 loop: CAISESTGISYNEQFF. The CDR3 DNA sequence: TGTGCCATCAGTGAGTCGACGGGCATCTCCTACAATGAGCAGTTCTTC.

In its sample, this clonotype was seen a few times. The V call is TRBV11-1, the J call TRBJ2-7; no definite D call. This CDR3 has 17 amino acids. The V gene lost 1 base and the J gene lost 0 bases, with 16 bases spanning the gap. Germline V gene data show CDR1 as SGHAT and CDR2 as FQDESV (reference sequence). In nucleotides, the CDR3 is TGTGCCAGCAGCTTAGTGGGAAGCCTGACTCTCTCCTACGAGCAGTACTTC. It codes for CASSLVGSLTLSYEQYF.

This clonotype has a handful of counts. The CDR3 protein is CASSLGLAETQYF. The CDR3 DNA follows: TGCGCCAGCAGCCTAGGACTAGCGGAGACCCAGTACTTC. J is TRBJ2-5 and V is TRBV4-3, with 9 bases that match TRBD2. Germline values: CDR1 LGHNA, CDR2 YSLEER. The CDR3 has 13 amino acids. With V trimmed by 4 bases and J by 5 bases, 2 bases remained unmatched.

Only one count was recorded for this clonotype. V usage is TRBV6-9 and J usage is TRBJ1-5; TRBD1 agrees at 11 bases. This CDR3 is 15 amino acids long. With 3 bases clipped from V and 5 bases from J, the junction kept 3 bases outside the gene matches. CDR1 is MNHGY and CDR2 is SVAAGI in the germline V gene. CDR3 in amino acids: CASSYKGQGDQPQHF. CDR3 nucleotide sequence: TGTGCCAGCAGTTACAAGGGACAGGGGGATCAGCCCCAGCATTTT.

This clonotype was seen a few times. This chain connects TRBV20-1 to TRBJ2-3; TRBD2 aligns across 7 bases. This CDR3 is built from 16 residues. V trimming: 5 bases; J trimming: 1 base; junction bases outside the gene matches: 12. The germline V gene encodes CDR1 DFQATT and CDR2 SNEGSKA (reference sequence). The CDR3 protein is CSAFPGLPTGTDTQYF. The CDR3 bases are TGCAGTGCTTTCCCGGGACTACCAACCGGCACAGATACGCAGTATTTT.

This clonotype showed up many times. The rearrangement uses TRBV6-5 and TRBJ2-7, with a possible D match to TRBD2 (5 bases). Trimming removed 3 bases at V and 7 bases at J, with 13 bases between. This CDR3 comprises 13 residues. The V gene's germline CDR1 is MNHEY and CDR2 SVGAGI. The CDR3 loop reads CASSYTLSGEQYF. CDR3 sequence (DNA): TGTGCCAGCAGTTATACACTTTCGGGGGAGCAGTACTTC.

This clonotype was seen ten or more times. This rearrangement joins TRBV2 to TRBJ1-1; tentative D call: TRBD1 (6 bases). V was cut by 6 bases and J by 4 bases, with 24 bases left in between. The CDR3 extends over 17 amino acids. Germline CDR1 and CDR2: SNHLY and FYNNEI. The CDR3 DNA sequence: TGTGCCAGCAGGTCAGAAGAGTTTGGTATAGGGGGCACTGAAGCTTTCTTT. Translating it yields CASRSEEFGIGGTEAFF.

V usage is TRBV5-1 and J usage is TRBJ1-2; D possibly corresponds to TRBD1 (5 bases). CDR3 size: 15 residues. CDR1 and CDR2 (germline): SGHRS, YFSETQ. V gave up 4 bases and J gave up 6 bases, with 19 bases separating them. The DNA for the CDR3 is TGCGCCAGCAGCCCGGGGTTAGGGGCGATAGATGGCTACACCTTC. The encoded protein is CASSPGLGAIDGYTF.

CDR3 residues: CASDSGTEQFF. The CDR3 region has the DNA TGTGCCAGCGACTCCGGGACTGAGCAGTTCTTC. The rearrangement uses TRBV12-3 or TRBV12-4 and TRBJ2-1, with D perhaps matching TRBD1 or TRBD2 (5 bases each). Trimming cost V 8 bases and J 9 bases, with 11 bases left between them. CDR3 length: 11 amino acids.

There are many counts of this clonotype. The genes are TRBV6-1 and TRBJ2-7; D might be TRBD2 (5 bases). The CDR3 length is 15 residues. Per germline, CDR1 MNHNS and CDR2 SASEGT. The V gene lost 6 bases and the J gene lost 3 bases, with 18 bases spanning the gap. As DNA, the CDR3 is TGTGCCAGCAGGCCCCCTCGGGGAGTTAGCTACGAGCAGTACTTC. Translated, it gives CASRPPRGVSYEQYF.

This clonotype was recorded at least ten times. The CDR3 DNA reads as TGTGCCAGCAGACAAGACAGGCACAACACCGGGGAGCTGTTTTTT. Its protein is CASRQDRHNTGELFF. This chain uses TRBV6-2 or TRBV6-3 with TRBJ2-2, with D possibly being TRBD1 (6 bases). Germline CDR1 and CDR2: MNHEY and SVGEGT. This CDR3 region has 15 residues. Trimming cost V 6 bases and J 2 bases, with 13 bases left between them.

In this sample, this clonotype turned up a few times. This sequence joins TRBV20-1 and TRBJ1-5; D might be TRBD1 (6 bases). Trimming pared 4 bases from V and 7 bases from J, leaving 20 bases between. Germline V lookup: CDR1 DFQATT, CDR2 SNEGSKA (reference sequence). The CDR3 sequence is 15 residues long. The CDR3 DNA sequence: TGCAGTGCTACAGAACAGGGAGGCGATTGGCAGCCCCAGCATTTT. The encoded protein is CSATEQGGDWQPQHF.

This clonotype was observed many times. The chain recombines TRBV7-8 with TRBJ1-1, with D tentatively TRBD1 (5 bases). The CDR3 length is 18 residues. V lost 5 bases and J 1 base, leaving 23 bases between the germline ends. CDR1 and CDR2 from the germline V gene are SGHVS and FQNEAQ. This CDR3 is CASSTHRDPLRRNTEAFF. For the CDR3, the DNA is TGTGCCAGCAGCACCCACCGGGACCCCCTCCGAAGGAACACTGAAGCTTTCTTT.

The chain uses TRBV7-8 and TRBJ2-3; D gene ambiguous. This CDR3 is 15 amino acids long. From germline, CDR1 is SGHVS and CDR2 FQNEAQ. Trimming removed 2 bases at V and 0 bases at J, with 9 bases between. The chain's CDR3 is CASSLLTSSTDTQYF. In DNA, the CDR3 is TGTGCCAGCAGCTTATTAACATCTAGCACAGATACGCAGTATTTT.

This clonotype was picked up a small number of times. V usage is TRBV3-1 and J usage is TRBJ2-5; D gene ambiguous. The V gene's germline CDR1 is LGHDT and CDR2 YNNKEL (reference sequence). This CDR3 region has 15 residues. Trimming took off 0 bases at V and 1 base at J, with 9 bases between the two ends. CDR3 residues: CASSQEDGFQETQYF. The CDR3 DNA reads TGTGCCAGCAGCCAAGAGGACGGCTTCCAAGAGACCCAGTACTTC.

Ten or more counts support this clonotype. CDR3 residues: CASSPRGLDTGELFF. CDR3 coding DNA: TGTGCCAGCAGCCCCCGGGGGCTGGACACCGGGGAGCTGTTTTTT. The chain recombines TRBV11-2 with TRBJ2-2; D tentatively reads TRBD1 or TRBD2 (6 bases each). Germline V gene data show CDR1 as SGHAT and CDR2 as FQNNGV. Trimming cost V 5 bases and J 3 bases, with 13 bases left between them. The CDR3 sequence is 15 residues long. The whole variable domain, remainder taken from reference TRBV11-2 and TRBJ2-2, is EAGVAQSPRYKIIEKRQSVAFWCNPISGHATLYWYQQILGQGPKLLIQFQNNGVVDDSQLPKDRFSAERLKGVDSTLKIQPAKLEDSAVYLCASSPRGLDTGELFFGEGSRLTVL.

This clonotype has a count of ten or more. The chain recombines TRBV7-3 with TRBJ2-5; 9 nucleotides line up with TRBD2. Trimming removed 2 bases from V and 5 bases from J; junction bases left unmatched: 6. This CDR3 has 15 amino acids. The germline V gene has CDR1 SGHTA and CDR2 FQGTGA. The DNA of the CDR3 is TGTGCCAGCAGCTTAGACGGGACTAGCAGGGAGACCCAGTACTTC. It codes for CASSLDGTSRETQYF. Full variable domain (missing parts from reference TRBV7-3 and TRBJ2-5): GAGVSQTPSNKVTEKGKYVELRCDPISGHTALYWYRQSLGQGPEFLIYFQGTGAADDSGLPNDRFFAVRPEGSVSTLKIQRTERGDSAVYLCASSLDGTSRETQYFGPGTRLLVL.

This clonotype was seen many times. The chain uses TRBV20-1 and TRBJ1-4; no firm D call. The germline CDR1 and CDR2 sequences are DFQATT and SNEGSKA (reference sequence). The CDR3 totals 13 residues. V lost 3 bases, J lost 0 bases, and 5 bases lay in between. This CDR3 reads CSARESTNEKLFF. The CDR3 nucleotides are TGCAGTGCTAGGGAATCAACTAATGAAAAACTGTTTTTT.

Only a few counts were recorded for this clonotype. The chain uses TRBV9 and TRBJ1-2; D is uncertain. This CDR3 is 16 amino acids long. V gave up 0 bases and J gave up 4 bases, with 16 bases separating them. Per the germline V gene, CDR1 is SGDLS and CDR2 is YYNGEE. CDR3 nucleotide sequence: TGTGCCAGCAGCGTAGATGGAGCTCTGGACCTCTATGGCTACACCTTC. Its translation: CASSVDGALDLYGYTF. Combining the CDR3 with reference TRBV9 and TRBJ1-2 gives the whole variable domain DSGVTQTPKHLITATGQRVTLRCSPRSGDLSVYWYQQSLDQGLQFLIQYYNGEERAKGNILERFSAQQFPDLHSELNLSSLELGDSALYFCASSVDGALDLYGYTFGSGTRLTVV.

The V gene is TRBV19, the J gene TRBJ2-4; D is possibly TRBD2 (7 bases). The length of the CDR3 is 14 residues. Trimming shortened V by 3 bases and J by 7 bases, and 13 bases separated the two germline ends. Germline assignment: CDR1 LNHDA and CDR2 SQIVND (reference sequence). The CDR3 region has the DNA TGTGCCAGTAGTATTACGGGGGGCAAGAACATTCAGTACTTC. It yields the protein CASSITGGKNIQYF.

Comments on this clonotype: The germline gene is not matched at one end of the junction; a read error may be the cause. The chain carries TRBV9 and TRBJ2-7, with TRBD1 matching over 7 bases. Per the germline V gene, CDR1 is SGDLS and CDR2 is YYNGEE. CDR3 length: 15 amino acids. The CDR3 region has the DNA TGTGCCAGCGGTTTCGGACAGGAATCGGCGTACGAGCAGTGCTTC. Protein: CASGFGQESAYEQCF. Complete variable domain (other parts from reference TRBV9 and TRBJ2-7): DSGVTQTPKHLITATGQRVTLRCSPRSGDLSVYWYQQSLDQGLQFLIQYYNGEERAKGNILERFSAQQFPDLHSELNLSSLELGDSALYFCASGFGQESAYEQCFGPGTRLTVT.

This clonotype was counted many times. The CDR3 loop is CSVELSRGAEAFF. The DNA of the CDR3 is TGCAGCGTTGAGCTGAGCAGGGGAGCTGAAGCTTTCTTT. The rearrangement links TRBV29-1 to TRBJ1-1, with a tentative D call TRBD1 (6 bases). The CDR3 is 13 amino acids. CDR1 is SQVTM, CDR2 ANQGSEA, per germline. The V end was cut by 3 bases, the J end by 6 bases, with 14 bases between.

The chain uses TRBV19 and TRBJ2-5; the match to TRBD1 covers 7 bases. This CDR3 is 15 amino acids long. The germline gives CDR1 LNHDA, CDR2 SQIVND (reference sequence). V dropped 5 bases and J dropped 3; count of bases not matched to a gene: 9. This CDR3 is CASSSSGTVEETQYF. In nucleotides, the CDR3 is TGTGCCAGTAGTTCGTCCGGGACAGTAGAAGAGACCCAGTACTTC.

The chain employs TRBV9 and TRBJ2-7, with D possibly TRBD1 on 7 matching bases. This CDR3 has 16 residues. CDR1 SGDLS and CDR2 YYNGEE come from the germline V gene. Deletions cut 3 bases from V and 0 bases from J, with 16 bases between. CDR3 protein: CASSGGAGGSSYEQYF. As DNA, the CDR3 is TGTGCCAGCAGCGGCGGGGCAGGGGGTAGCTCCTACGAGCAGTACTTC. Combining the CDR3 with reference TRBV9 and TRBJ2-7 gives the whole variable domain DSGVTQTPKHLITATGQRVTLRCSPRSGDLSVYWYQQSLDQGLQFLIQYYNGEERAKGNILERFSAQQFPDLHSELNLSSLELGDSALYFCASSGGAGGSSYEQYFGPGTRLTVT.

This clonotype turned up a few times. The gene calls are TRBV27 and TRBJ2-7; unclear D gene. Germline V CDR1 and CDR2: MNHEY, SMNVEV (reference sequence). The CDR3 contains 13 residues. V was clipped by 3 bases and J by 1 base, with 7 bases between them. Written as DNA, the CDR3 is TGTGCCAGCAGTTTTAAGTTTTCCTACGAGCAGTACTTC. Its protein is CASSFKFSYEQYF.